This T cell receptor beta chain was sequenced in a study of shared clonotypes between healthy human individuals. Study-wide results and limits: Clonotypes shared by all four donors outscored non-shared clonotypes in generation probability. Sharing across four donors was seen in roughly 5.2% of naive CD4 clonotypes.

Clones were sequenced by immunoSEQ multiplex PCR, and TCRdb holds only the in-frame ones, with some missing. The profile shows about 670,000 clones, less than 80% of them singletons. Germline V lookup: CDR1 SGDLS, CDR2 YYNGEE. There are 16 residues in the CDR3. The V end was cut by 0 bases, the J end by 6 bases, with 15 bases between. Comments on this clone: The antigen is undetermined.

The receptor was isolated from a woman in her twenties or thirties in good health. Source material: memory CD4+ T cells sorted from blood. Subset of the sample: CD45RA-negative fraction. The chain joins TRBV9 to TRBJ2-2; D is ambiguous. The CDR3: CASSVATGRLAGELFF. In nucleotides, the CDR3 is TGTGCCAGCAGCGTAGCTACTGGTAGGTTGGCCGGGGAGCTGTTTTTT.